This T cell receptor (beta chain) was sequenced in a study of blood T cell repertoires in COVID-19. In the original analysis: Estimated nucleated cell counts came from reference gene primer amplification. This table comes from immunoSEQ multiplex PCR, and its TCRdb copy is limited to in-frame clones, with some not included. V and J calls and clone size are those listed in that table; D and trimming were worked out from the DNA. The sample records under 200,000 clones, approximately 81% being singletons. The TCR was taken from a woman aged 45 to 65 who had recovered from COVID-19. Material: PBMCs or T cells enriched from blood (not recorded which).

The CDR3 coding sequence is TGCAGCGTCAGGTTGACAGAAGGCAATCAGCCCCAGCATTTT. It specifies CSVRLTEGNQPQHF. The rearrangement links TRBV29-1 to TRBJ1-5; tentatively, D is TRBD1 (5 bases). Trimming removed 6 bases at V and 2 bases at J, with 14 bases between. Germline V gives CDR1 SQVTM, CDR2 ANQGSEA. This CDR3 spans 14 amino acids.